This T cell receptor (beta chain) appears in the sequencing data of a study of blood T cell repertoires in COVID-19. About the study: Nucleic acid was either cDNA or gDNA, and it came from T cells, B-cell-depleted T cells, or PBMCs.

Germline V gives CDR1 MGHRA, CDR2 YSYEKL. V lost 2 bases and J lost 10; bases outside the gene matches: 7. The CDR3 has 14 residues. Assay used: immunoSEQ multiplex PCR; TCRdb lists only in-frame clones, some missing. The repertoire holds under 300,000 clones, with approximately 80% as singletons. This TCR derives from a woman of 80 years or more with acute or convalescent COVID-19. The genes are TRBV4-1 and TRBJ1-2; TRBD1 matches at 10 bases. Sequenced input: peripheral blood. CDR3 sequence (DNA): TGCGCCAGCAGCCAAACCGGGACAGGGGAAGACTACACCTTC. Its protein is CASSQTGTGEDYTF.